This TCR beta chain was profiled in a study of Tregs in tolerant kidney transplant recipients. The study's findings and limits: Validation in larger populations is needed because few patients were studied. This study did not directly address biological reproducibility.

The nonmyeloablative bone marrow transplants came from related graft donors, with transient mixed chimerism. Unstimulated regulatory T cells (CD4+CD25+CD127-), CD4+CD25- non-regulatory cells, CD4 and CD8 cells were FACS-sorted from thawed PBMCs. Generated by immunoSEQ multiplex PCR, the TCRdb table keeps only in-frame clones and is missing some. The sample contains some 56,000 clones, about 89% of which appear only once. Germline V gene sequence: CDR1 LNHDA, CDR2 SQIVND (reference sequence). J gave up 2 bases and V 0 bases, and 6 bases lay outside the gene matches. This CDR3 has 16 residues. Turning to this clone: Its antigen is still unknown.

The sample consisted of CD8+ T cells from blood (PBMCs), taken 24 months after the transplant. The TCR sequence derives from a human patient who received a combined kidney and bone marrow transplant. Some T cells may trace back to the graft donor. The chain couples TRBV19 to TRBJ2-7, with 8 bases identical to TRBD1. This CDR3 reads CASSIEGSGGPYEQYF. Here the CDR3 DNA reads TGTGCCAGTAGTATAGAAGGCTCAGGGGGCCCCTACGAGCAGTACTTC.